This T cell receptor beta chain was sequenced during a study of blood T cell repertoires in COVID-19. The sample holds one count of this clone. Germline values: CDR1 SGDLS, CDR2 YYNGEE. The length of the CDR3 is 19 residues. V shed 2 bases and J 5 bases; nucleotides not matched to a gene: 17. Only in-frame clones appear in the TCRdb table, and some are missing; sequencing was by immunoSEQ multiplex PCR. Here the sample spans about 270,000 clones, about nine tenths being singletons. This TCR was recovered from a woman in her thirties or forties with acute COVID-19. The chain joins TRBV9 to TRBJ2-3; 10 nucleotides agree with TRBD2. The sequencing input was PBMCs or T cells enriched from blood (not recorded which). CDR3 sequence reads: CASSVGTGGGLAGVDTQYF. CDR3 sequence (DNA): TGTGCCAGCAGCGTTGGGACAGGCGGCGGGCTAGCGGGAGTAGATACGCAGTATTTT.